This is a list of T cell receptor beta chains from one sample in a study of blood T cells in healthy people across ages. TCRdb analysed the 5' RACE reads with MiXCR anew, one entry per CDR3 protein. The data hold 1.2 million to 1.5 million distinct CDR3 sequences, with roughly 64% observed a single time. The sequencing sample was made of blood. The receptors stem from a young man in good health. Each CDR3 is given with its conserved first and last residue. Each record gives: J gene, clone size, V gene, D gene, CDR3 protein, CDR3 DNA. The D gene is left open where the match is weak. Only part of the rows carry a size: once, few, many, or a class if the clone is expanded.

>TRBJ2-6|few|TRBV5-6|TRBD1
CASEGQVQSGANVLTF
TGTGCCAGCGAGGGACAGGTTCAATCTGGGGCCAACGTCCTGACTTTC
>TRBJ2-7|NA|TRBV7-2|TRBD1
CASPYRGRPYEQYF
TGTGCCAGCCCTTACAGGGGGCGCCCCTACGAGCAGTACTTC
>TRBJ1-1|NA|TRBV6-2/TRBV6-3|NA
CASSGSDRYLAFF
TGTGCCAGCAGCGGATCGGACCGATACCTAGCTTTCTTT
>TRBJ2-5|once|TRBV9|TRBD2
CASSVGASGVGETQYF
TGTGCCAGCAGCGTAGGGGCGAGCGGGGTCGGAGAGACCCAGTACTTC
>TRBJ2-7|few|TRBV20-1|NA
CSAELGISYEQYF
TGCAGTGCTGAACTTGGGATTTCCTACGAGCAGTACTTC
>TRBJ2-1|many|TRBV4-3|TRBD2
CASSQVAGGDNEQFF
TGCGCCAGCAGCCAAGTAGCGGGGGGTGACAATGAGCAGTTCTTC
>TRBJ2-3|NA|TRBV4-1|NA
CASSQNPEEDTQYF
TGCGCCAGCAGCCAAAATCCAGAGGAAGATACGCAGTATTTT
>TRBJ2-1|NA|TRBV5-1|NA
CASSLGVASSYNEQFF
TGCGCCAGCAGCTTAGGAGTGGCGAGCTCCTACAATGAGCAGTTCTTC
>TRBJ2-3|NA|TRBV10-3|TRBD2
CAISGVAGFTDTQYF
TGTGCCATCAGTGGGGTAGCGGGATTCACAGATACGCAGTATTTT
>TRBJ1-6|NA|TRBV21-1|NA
CASQAESSYNSPLHF
TGTGCCAGCCAGGCGGAGAGCTCCTATAATTCACCCCTCCACTTT
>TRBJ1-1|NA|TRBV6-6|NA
CASSRLQSMNTEAFF
TGTGCCAGCAGTCGACTCCAAAGCATGAACACGGAAGCTTTCTTT
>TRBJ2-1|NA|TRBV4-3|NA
CASSRADGGDEQFF
TGCGCCAGCAGCCGTGCCGATGGGGGTGATGAGCAGTTCTTC
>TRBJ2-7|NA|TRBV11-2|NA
CASSPLQTSISSYEQYF
TGTGCCAGCAGCCCGCTACAGACTAGTATAAGCTCCTACGAGCAGTACTTC
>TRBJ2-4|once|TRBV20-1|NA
CSAIGEYSGIQYF
TGCAGTGCGATAGGGGAATATAGCGGCATTCAGTACTTC
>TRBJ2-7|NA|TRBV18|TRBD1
CASSPSDRVVRYEQYF
TGTGCCAGCTCACCCTCGGACAGGGTTGTTAGATACGAGCAGTACTTC
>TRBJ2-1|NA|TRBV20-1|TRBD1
CSARDPGQGANEQFF
TGCAGTGCTAGAGACCCCGGACAGGGGGCGAATGAGCAGTTCTTC
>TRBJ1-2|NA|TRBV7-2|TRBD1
CARSDRGFYGYTF
TGTGCCAGATCGGACAGGGGGTTCTATGGCTACACCTTC
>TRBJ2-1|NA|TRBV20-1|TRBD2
CSASRTSGGGSYNEQFF
TGCAGTGCTAGCCGGACTAGCGGGGGGGGATCCTACAATGAGCAGTTTTTC
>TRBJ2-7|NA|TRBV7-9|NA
CASSLKRYYEQYF
TGTGCCAGCAGCTTAAAGAGGTACTACGAGCAGTACTTC
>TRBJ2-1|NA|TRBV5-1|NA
CASSLASVVYNEQFF
TGCGCCAGCAGCTTGGCTAGCGTCGTCTACAATGAGCAGTTCTTC
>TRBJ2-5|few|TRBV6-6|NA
CASTPTAGQETQYF
TGTGCCAGCACTCCGACGGCGGGGCAAGAGACCCAGTACTTC
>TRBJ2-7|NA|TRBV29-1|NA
CSVSESSYEQYF
TGCAGCGTTTCGGAGAGCTCCTACGAGCAGTACTTC
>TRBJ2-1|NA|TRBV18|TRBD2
CASSPFTSGWDEQFF
TGTGCCAGCTCACCATTCACTAGCGGGTGGGATGAGCAGTTCTTC
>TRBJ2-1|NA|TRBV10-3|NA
CATLRGLYNEQFF
TGTGCCACGCTTCGGGGGCTCTACAATGAGCAGTTCTTC
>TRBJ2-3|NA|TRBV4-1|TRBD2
CASSQEGLGADTQYF
TGCGCCAGCAGCCAAGAAGGACTAGGTGCAGATACGCAGTATTTT
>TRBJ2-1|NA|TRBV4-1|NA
CASSPLTGIYNEQFF
TGCGCCAGCAGCCCCCTGACGGGGATATACAATGAGCAGTTCTTC
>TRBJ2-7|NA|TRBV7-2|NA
CASSFPQVSYEQYF
TGTGCCAGCAGCTTCCCTCAGGTTTCCTACGAGCAGTACTTC
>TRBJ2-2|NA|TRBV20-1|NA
CSARDDRGTGELFF
TGCAGTGCTAGAGACGACAGAGGGACCGGGGAGCTGTTTTTT
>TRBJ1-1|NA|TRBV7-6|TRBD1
CASSLQGQMSAFF
TGTGCCAGCAGCCTTCAGGGACAGATGAGCGCTTTCTTT
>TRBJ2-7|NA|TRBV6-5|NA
CASRPSGVGSLHEQYF
TGTGCCAGCCGACCAAGTGGGGTGGGTAGTCTCCACGAGCAGTACTTC
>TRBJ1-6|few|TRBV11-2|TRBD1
CASSLMRTGYTLHF
TGTGCCAGCAGCCTTATGAGGACAGGGTACACCCTCCACTTT
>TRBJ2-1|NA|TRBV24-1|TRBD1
CATTGQGGYNEQFF
TGTGCCACCACCGGACAGGGCGGCTACAATGAGCAGTTCTTC
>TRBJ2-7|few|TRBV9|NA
CASSVGLGTTVEQYF
TGTGCCAGCAGCGTCGGACTGGGCACAACGGTCGAGCAGTACTTC
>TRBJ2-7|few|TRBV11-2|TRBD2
CASSLTSGTSAQMFSYEQYF
TGTGCCAGCAGCTTGACCTCCGGGACTAGCGCCCAAATGTTCTCCTACGAGCAGTACTTC
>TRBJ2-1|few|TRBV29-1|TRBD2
CSVSPLLADNNEQFF
TGCAGCGTTAGCCCACTACTAGCGGATAACAATGAGCAGTTCTTC
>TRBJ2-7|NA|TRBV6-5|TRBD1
CASRPRTGPTYEQYF
TGTGCCAGCAGGCCCAGGACAGGGCCAACCTACGAGCAGTACTTC
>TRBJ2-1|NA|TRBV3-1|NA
CASSQDNGEQFF
TGTGCCAGCAGCCAAGATAACGGTGAGCAGTTCTTC
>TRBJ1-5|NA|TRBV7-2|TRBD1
CASSSPPTGGIVKPQHF
TGTGCCAGCAGCTCCCCCCCGACAGGGGGCATCGTGAAGCCCCAGCATTTT
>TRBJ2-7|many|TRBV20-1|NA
CSARGPSYEQYF
TGCAGTGCTAGAGGGCCCTCCTACGAGCAGTACTTC
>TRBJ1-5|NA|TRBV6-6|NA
CASSPPTGGSVQPQHF
TGTGCCAGCAGCCCCCCAACCGGGGGGAGCGTTCAGCCCCAGCATTTT
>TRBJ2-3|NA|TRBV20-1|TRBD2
CSAFTRRGGGADTQYF
TGCAGTGCCTTCACTAGAAGGGGCGGGGGGGCTGATACGCAGTATTTT
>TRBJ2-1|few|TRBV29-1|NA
CSVVRVSYNEQFF
TGCAGCGTTGTGAGGGTCTCCTACAATGAGCAGTTCTTC
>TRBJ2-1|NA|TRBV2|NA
CASRPFTTYNEQFF
TGTGCCAGCAGACCCTTTACTACCTACAATGAGCAGTTCTTC
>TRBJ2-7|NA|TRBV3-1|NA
CASSQDQGHLRYEQYF
TGTGCCAGCAGCCAAGATCAGGGACACCTCCGCTACGAGCAGTACTTC
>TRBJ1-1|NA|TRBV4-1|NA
CASSQAGVADTEAFF
TGCGCCAGCAGCCAAGCAGGGGTGGCGGACACTGAAGCTTTCTTT
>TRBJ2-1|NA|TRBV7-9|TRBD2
CASSSPAGSGTSYNEQFF
TGTGCCAGCAGCTCCCCCGCGGGGTCCGGGACTAGTTACAATGAGCAGTTCTTC
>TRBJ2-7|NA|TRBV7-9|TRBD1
CASSFRRGQGFDEQYF
TGTGCCAGCAGCTTCCGGAGGGGACAGGGTTTCGACGAGCAGTACTTC
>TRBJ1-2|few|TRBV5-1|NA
CASSHRDTYGYTF
TGCGCCAGCAGCCACCGGGACACCTATGGCTACACCTTC
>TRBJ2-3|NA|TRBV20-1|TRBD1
CSALRQGSTDTQYF
TGCAGTGCTCTAAGACAGGGGAGCACAGATACGCAGTATTTT
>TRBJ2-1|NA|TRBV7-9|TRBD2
CASLGRGGFNEQFF
TGTGCCAGCCTCGGCCGGGGGGGGTTCAATGAGCAGTTCTTC
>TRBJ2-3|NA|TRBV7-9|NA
CASSSFRRDTQYF
TGTGCCAGCAGCTCGTTTCGCAGGGATACGCAGTATTTT
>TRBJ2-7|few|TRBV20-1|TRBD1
CSAQTGDTYEQYF
TGCAGTGCTCAGACAGGGGATACCTACGAGCAGTACTTC